This T cell receptor (beta chain) was identified during a study of blood T cell repertoires in COVID-19. The repertoire was sequenced with immunoSEQ multiplex PCR; TCRdb's copy has only in-frame clones and lacks some. This sample yields about 200,000 clones, of which about 90% are seen a single time; 1.2% belongs to the top ten. Germline V gene lookup returns CDR1 MGHRA and CDR2 YSYEKL. The CDR3 totals 17 residues. The V gene lost 4 bases and the J gene lost 1 base, with 16 bases spanning the gap. Participants' reported clinical history set cohort assignment. Either two negative PCRs, clearance, or symptom resolution qualified Cohort 3 donors as recovered.

This chain links TRBV4-1 with TRBJ2-2; D is unclear. This sequence was found in a man aged 25 to 45 who had recovered from COVID-19. The sequenced sample consisted of PBMCs or T cells enriched from blood (not recorded which). CDR3 region: CASSPYPGPMNTGELFF. The CDR3, as DNA: TGCGCCAGCAGCCCGTACCCAGGTCCCATGAACACCGGGGAGCTGTTTTTT.